The 26 T cell receptor beta chains below were found in one sample sequenced in a study of blood T cell repertoires in COVID-19. Sequencing was performed with immunoSEQ multiplex PCR; in TCRdb, only in-frame clones are kept and a portion is missing. The sample shows roughly 380,000 clones, 81% of them seen only once. Sample: peripheral blood. The source is a human donor with acute or convalescent COVID-19. The donor label of this sample is uncertain.

The rearrangement links TRBV6-5 to TRBJ2-7, with TRBD1 identical over 9 bases. V lost 0 bases to trimming and J lost 5 bases; unmatched junction nucleotides: 8. The CDR3 totals 16 residues. Germline CDR1 is MNHEY and CDR2 is SVGAGI. For the CDR3, the DNA is TGTGCCAGCAGTTACTCCCGGGACAGGGCTACCCACGAGCAGTACTTC. It specifies CASSYSRDRATHEQYF.

The chain couples TRBV7-7 to TRBJ2-7; 12 bases match TRBD1. Trimming removed 5 bases from V and 5 bases from J; junction bases left unmatched: 7. The CDR3 totals 15 residues. The germline V gene has CDR1 SSHAT and CDR2 FNYEAQ (reference sequence). In nucleotides, the CDR3 is TGTGCCAGCAGCCCCGGGACAGGGGGCTACCACGAGCAGTACTTC. Protein: CASSPGTGGYHEQYF.

The chain uses TRBV7-8 and TRBJ1-1; 8 bases fit TRBD1. Germline CDR1 and CDR2: SGHVS and FQNEAQ. The CDR3 has 14 amino acids. V lost 5 bases to trimming and J lost 3 bases; unmatched junction nucleotides: 5. CDR3 in DNA: TGTGCCAGCAGCCCACGGACAGGGTACACTGAAGCTTTCTTT. It is translated as CASSPRTGYTEAFF. The full variable domain, its missing parts supplied by reference TRBV7-8 and TRBJ1-1, is GAGVSQSPRYKVAKRGQDVALRCDPISGHVSLFWYQQALGQGPEFLTYFQNEAQLDKSGLPSDRFFAERPEGSVSTLKIQRTQQEDSAVYLCASSPRTGYTEAFFGQGTRLTVV.

V usage is TRBV11-2 and J usage is TRBJ2-7; weak D call: TRBD2 (6 bases). The germline V gene encodes CDR1 SGHAT and CDR2 FQNNGV. Trimming removed 2 bases from V and 3 bases from J, with 8 bases in between. The CDR3 covers 13 residues. CDR3 bases: TGTGCCAGCAGCTTAACGGGGGACTACGAGCAGTACTTC. This sequence encodes CASSLTGDYEQYF.

In nucleotides, the CDR3 is TGTGCCAGTAGTTTTGGACAGCGGGGAGATACGCAGTATTTT. Translating gives CASSFGQRGDTQYF. The chain recombines TRBV19 with TRBJ2-3; maybe TRBD2 (7 bases). Germline CDR1 reads LNHDA; CDR2 reads SQIVND (reference sequence). This CDR3 has 14 residues. V lost 5 bases and J lost 5, with 14 bases in between.

The chain combines TRBV10-3 with TRBJ1-1, with D tentatively TRBD1 (6 bases). V was cut by 5 bases and J by 10 bases, with 17 bases left in between. Per germline, CDR1 ENHRY and CDR2 SYGVKD. This CDR3 region has 13 residues. The CDR3 reads CAISPGTPPGAFF. In nucleotides, the CDR3 is TGTGCCATCAGTCCGGGGACACCCCCTGGAGCTTTCTTT.

The chain uses TRBV2 and TRBJ2-5, with 8 bases identical to TRBD2. From germline, CDR1 is SNHLY and CDR2 FYNNEI. V shed 4 bases, J shed 2 bases, and the junction held 9 bases outside the gene matches. The CDR3 consists of 16 residues. The DNA for the CDR3 is TGTGCCAGCAGTGGATCAGGAATAGCGGGGCAAGAGACCCAGTACTTC. Amino acids: CASSGSGIAGQETQYF.

CDR3 nucleotide sequence: TGTGCCAGCCGAAGGGAGCTGGATTCACCCCTCCACTTT. Translation: CASRRELDSPLHF. V gene TRBV6-5 combines with J gene TRBJ1-6; D uncertain. Germline CDR1 reads MNHEY; CDR2 reads SVGAGI. CDR3 length equals 13 residues. Deletions cut 8 bases from V and 8 bases from J, with 13 bases between.

The genes are TRBV3-1 (or the pseudogene TRBV3-2) and TRBJ1-6; 7 nucleotides match TRBD1. The CDR3 totals 15 residues. V trimming: 2 bases; J trimming: 7 bases; junction bases outside the gene matches: 5. Germline V gene lookup returns CDR1 LGHDT and CDR2 YNNKEL (reference sequence). The CDR3 DNA is TGTGCCAGCAGCCAAAGGGGGCCTTCAAATTCACCCCTCCACTTT. The encoded protein is CASSQRGPSNSPLHF.

This chain joins TRBV7-9 and TRBJ1-1, with 8 bases fitting TRBD1. The CDR3 extends over 14 amino acids. Trimming cost V 7 bases and J 1 base; bases outside gene matches: 5. Germline CDR1 reads SEHNR; CDR2 reads FQNEAQ (reference sequence). The CDR3 reads CASILTGANTEAFF. CDR3 in DNA: TGTGCCAGCATTTTGACAGGGGCGAACACTGAAGCTTTCTTT.

The rearrangement joins TRBV30 to TRBJ1-1; 8 nucleotides match TRBD1. From germline, CDR1 is GTSNPN and CDR2 SVGIG (reference sequence). The CDR3 is made up of 11 amino acids. CDR3 residues: CAWDRIAEAFF. As DNA, the CDR3 is TGTGCATGGGACAGGATCGCTGAAGCTTTCTTT.

This clone was seen just once. V usage is TRBV5-1 and J usage is TRBJ2-2, with D tentatively TRBD1 (5 bases). Trimming stripped 1 base from V and 6 bases from J, with 10 bases between. Germline V gene sequence: CDR1 SGHRS, CDR2 YFSETQ. This CDR3 is 14 amino acids long. In nucleotides, the CDR3 is TGCGCCAGCAGCTTGTCCAGGGCCTCCGGGGAGCTGTTTTTT. Translation: CASSLSRASGELFF.

This clone was observed a handful of times. V is TRBV30 and J is TRBJ2-6; a weak D match, TRBD2 (5 bases). Between the trimmed V and J ends, which lost 0 bases and 3 bases, there was a span of 9 bases. The CDR3 runs 15 residues. CDR1 and CDR2 (germline): GTSNPN, SVGIG (reference sequence). This CDR3 reads CAWSVAAGGANVLTF. The DNA of the CDR3 is TGTGCCTGGAGTGTCGCGGCGGGTGGGGCCAACGTCCTGACTTTC.

J is TRBJ2-1 and V is TRBV29-1, with TRBD2 matching over 8 bases. The CDR3 covers 16 residues. V was pared by 3 bases and J by 0 bases, with 7 bases of the junction left unmatched. The germline CDR1 and CDR2 sequences are SQVTM and ANQGSEA. The chain's CDR3 is CSVDSSGGSSYNEQFF. For the CDR3, the DNA is TGCAGCGTTGATTCCTCGGGAGGGAGCTCCTACAATGAGCAGTTCTTC.

This chain uses TRBV9 with TRBJ2-7; TRBD2 matches 8 bases. The CDR3 is 16 residues long. Germline trimming cut 4 bases from V and 4 bases from J; bases unmatched to any gene: 13. CDR1 SGDLS and CDR2 YYNGEE come from the germline V gene. DNA of the CDR3: TGTGCCAGCAGCCCCCGACTAGCGAGAAGCAAGTACGAGCAGTACTTC. As protein: CASSPRLARSKYEQYF.

The chain combines TRBV14 with TRBJ1-3, with TRBD1 matching 9 bases. Germline V gene lookup returns CDR1 SGHDN and CDR2 FVKESK. The J segment lost 4 bases and the V segment lost 4 bases, leaving 11 bases of the junction unmatched. This CDR3 contains 17 residues. The DNA for the CDR3 is TGTGCCAGCAGCCCTTCGTCGGGGACAGGGTACGGAAACACCATATATTTT. Translated: CASSPSSGTGYGNTIYF.

The chain has TRBV18 and TRBJ1-1; TRBD1 might be the D (6 bases). Between the trimmed V and J ends, which lost 3 bases and 1 base, there was a span of 15 bases. The CDR3 sequence is 16 residues long. Germline CDR1 and CDR2: KGHSH and LQKENI. The chain's CDR3 is CASSPQLGQTNTEAFF. CDR3 in DNA: TGTGCCAGCTCACCGCAGCTCGGACAGACGAACACTGAAGCTTTCTTT.

The CDR3 sequence: CASRQGLGEQYF. The DNA of the CDR3 is TGTGCCAGCCGACAGGGTTTGGGAGAGCAGTACTTC. The J gene is TRBJ2-7, the V gene TRBV14; 7 nucleotides align to TRBD1. Trimming cost V 8 bases and J 7 bases; bases outside gene matches: 8. From germline, CDR1 is SGHDN and CDR2 FVKESK. This CDR3 contains 12 residues.

The CDR3 reads CAWLFDMNTEAFF. In DNA form, the CDR3 reads TGTGCCTGGCTATTTGATATGAACACTGAAGCTTTCTTT. This sequence joins TRBV30 and TRBJ1-1; D call uncertain. The CDR3 spans 13 residues. Between the trimmed V and J ends, which lost 5 bases and 0 bases, there was a span of 10 bases. Germline lookup yields CDR1 GTSNPN and CDR2 SVGIG (reference sequence).

The chain employs TRBV4-1 and TRBJ2-5; no clear D gene. The CDR3 is 14 amino acids. CDR1 is MGHRA, CDR2 YSYEKL, per germline. Trimming stripped 2 bases from V and 5 bases from J, with 12 bases between. CDR3 sequence reads: CASSQSNIGETQYF. The CDR3, as DNA: TGCGCCAGCAGCCAATCGAACATTGGTGAGACCCAGTACTTC.

The table lists this clone with a few counts. The chain joins TRBV27 to TRBJ1-2, with D perhaps matching TRBD1 (5 bases). This CDR3 is built from 16 residues. The germline V gene has CDR1 MNHEY and CDR2 SMNVEV (reference sequence). V was pared by 0 bases and J by 5 bases, with 16 bases between. The CDR3 region is CASSLSFATAIYGYTF. The CDR3 bases are TGTGCCAGCAGTTTATCGTTCGCGACAGCGATATATGGCTACACCTTC.

The chain recombines TRBV28 with TRBJ2-1; 7 nucleotides match TRBD1. The CDR3 is 15 amino acids. The V gene's germline CDR1 is MDHEN and CDR2 SYDVKM. V was pared by 4 bases and J by 9 bases, with 12 bases of the junction left unmatched. The CDR3 nucleotides are TGTGCCAGCAGTTCAGGGGGTTCAAAGGGAGCTGAGCAGTTCTTC. This translates into CASSSGGSKGAEQFF.

This sequence joins TRBV29-1 and TRBJ2-1; TRBD1 matches at 7 bases. V was clipped by 3 bases and J by 7 bases; unmatched bases: 6. Germline V gives CDR1 SQVTM, CDR2 ANQGSEA. This CDR3 is built from 13 residues. CDR3 sequence (DNA): TGCAGCGTTGAGATCGTACAGGGGAATGAGCAGTTCTTC. It is translated as CSVEIVQGNEQFF.

The chain uses TRBV5-1 and TRBJ2-4, with D maybe TRBD2 (6 bases). This CDR3 has 14 residues. Germline V gene lookup returns CDR1 SGHRS and CDR2 YFSETQ. The V end lost 6 bases, the J end lost 5 bases, and 15 bases lay between the germline ends. The CDR3 DNA is TGCGCCAGCAAATGGCTCTGGGGGGAAAACATTCAGTACTTC. It is translated as CASKWLWGENIQYF.

This clone was seen a few times. The V and J genes are TRBV4-2 and TRBJ1-3; 8 nucleotides match TRBD1. V shed 3 bases, J shed 4 bases, and the junction held 5 bases outside the gene matches. The CDR3 is made up of 15 amino acids. Germline CDR1 and CDR2: LGHNA and YNFKEQ. The CDR3 sequence: CASSQPQGAGNTIYF. CDR3 sequence (DNA): TGTGCCAGCAGCCAGCCCCAGGGGGCCGGAAACACCATATATTTT.

The chain combines TRBV28 with TRBJ1-2, with D hard to call. The germline V gene encodes CDR1 MDHEN and CDR2 SYDVKM. There are 15 residues in the CDR3. With 4 bases removed from V and 8 bases from J, the gap between germline ends came to 20 bases. The CDR3 region is CASSSLQREYGGYTF. In DNA, the CDR3 is TGTGCCAGCAGTTCCCTCCAGAGGGAGTACGGGGGCTACACCTTC.